The 22 T cell receptor beta chains given below trace back to one sample, sequenced in a study of T cell responses to AZD1222 COVID-19 vaccine. The table came from immunoSEQ multiplex PCR; TCRdb's copy has only in-frame clones and leaves some out. The table shows roughly 160,000 clones, with 94% occurring only once. The starting material was peripheral blood, obtained on day 0 of AZD1222 vaccination. The receptor set was obtained from an adult in good health.

The CDR3 DNA reads TGTGCCAGCAGTTTATTCCAGGGTGGCAACTATGGCTACACCTTC. It specifies CASSLFQGGNYGYTF. This rearrangement joins TRBV27 to TRBJ1-2; a possible D gene is TRBD1 (5 bases). This CDR3 spans 15 amino acids. V lost 1 base and J 2 bases, leaving 11 bases between the germline ends. In germline, CDR1 is MNHEY, CDR2 SMNVEV (reference sequence).

In its sample, this clone was seen once. The rearrangement joins TRBV19 to TRBJ1-1; 8 bases are shared with TRBD1. CDR3 size: 15 residues. V shed 5 bases and J 3 bases; nucleotides not matched to a gene: 8. CDR1 and CDR2 (germline): LNHDA, SQIVND (reference sequence). The CDR3: CASSVLTGVDTEAFF. DNA for the CDR3: TGTGCCAGTAGTGTGCTGACAGGGGTTGACACTGAAGCTTTCTTT.

The V gene is TRBV11-2, the J gene TRBJ1-1; D gene uncertain. Germline CDR1 and CDR2: SGHAT and FQNNGV. The V end lost 1 base, the J end lost 4 bases, and 7 bases lay between the germline ends. The CDR3 totals 13 residues. As DNA, the CDR3 is TGTGCCAGCAGCTTAGGACCGAGCACTGAAGCTTTCTTT. Translating it yields CASSLGPSTEAFF.

The rearrangement links TRBV3-1 (or the pseudogene TRBV3-2) to TRBJ2-1, with 8 bases that match TRBD2. The CDR3 is 15 residues long. Germline V gene data show CDR1 as LGHDT and CDR2 as YNNKEL (reference sequence). Trimming removed 4 bases from V and 10 bases from J; junction bases left unmatched: 12. This CDR3 is CASSPPGLEVYEQFF. In DNA form, the CDR3 reads TGTGCCAGCAGCCCTCCGGGACTAGAAGTATACGAGCAGTTCTTC.

The chain uses TRBV9 and TRBJ1-1; D is undetermined. This CDR3 has 12 residues. V was shortened by 4 bases and J by 6 bases, with 10 bases between the two germline ends. CDR1 is SGDLS and CDR2 is YYNGEE in the germline V gene. This chain's CDR3 is CASSQRAPEAFF. The DNA of the CDR3 is TGTGCCAGCAGCCAGAGAGCCCCTGAAGCTTTCTTT.

This clone was seen only once. This sequence joins TRBV18 and TRBJ2-2; tentative D call: TRBD1 (5 bases). Trimming shortened V by 5 bases and J by 0 bases, and 13 bases separated the two germline ends. CDR1 is KGHSH, CDR2 LQKENI, per germline. CDR3 length: 16 amino acids. The DNA for the CDR3 is TGTGCCAGCTCAAGAAATGGGGCCGCGAACACCGGGGAGCTGTTTTTT. This translates into CASSRNGAANTGELFF.

The J gene is TRBJ2-1, the V gene TRBV9; perhaps TRBD1 as D (6 bases). V lost 4 bases and J 3 bases, leaving 17 bases between the germline ends. There are 16 residues in the CDR3. The germline V gene has CDR1 SGDLS and CDR2 YYNGEE. CDR3 in amino acids: CASSPQVTGVYNEQFF. In nucleotides, the CDR3 is TGTGCCAGCAGCCCCCAAGTGACAGGAGTCTACAATGAGCAGTTCTTC.

The CDR3: CASSFSGMEFF. The CDR3 DNA sequence: TGTGCCAGCAGTTTTTCAGGGATGGAGTTCTTC. This rearrangement joins TRBV28 to TRBJ2-1; D perhaps matches TRBD1 (5 bases). Germline loops: CDR1 MDHEN, CDR2 SYDVKM. V was pared by 3 bases and J by 14 bases, with 11 bases between. There are 11 residues in the CDR3.

The V call is TRBV5-6, the J call TRBJ2-7; 7 nucleotides agree with TRBD1. This CDR3 contains 13 residues. The V gene's germline CDR1 is SGHDT and CDR2 YYEEEE. With V trimmed by 5 bases and J by 2 bases, 4 bases remained unmatched. For the CDR3, the DNA is TGTGCCAGCAGGCTGCAGGGGGCCTACGAGCAGTACTTC. It codes for CASRLQGAYEQYF. Together with reference TRBV5-6 and TRBJ2-7, the CDR3 gives the full variable domain: DAGVTQSPTHLIKTRGQQVTLRCSPKSGHDTVSWYQQALGQGPQFIFQYYEEEERQRGNFPDRFSGHQFPNYSSELNVNALLLGDSALYLCASRLQGAYEQYFGPGTRLTVT.

The chain combines TRBV5-4 with TRBJ1-1; 7 bases fit TRBD1. The CDR3 is made up of 16 amino acids. Germline trimming cut 0 bases from V and 5 bases from J; bases unmatched to any gene: 10. CDR1 is SGHNT, CDR2 YYREEE, per germline (reference sequence). The CDR3 region is CASSLGRGGLLTEAFF. Here the CDR3 DNA reads TGTGCCAGCAGCTTGGGGAGAGGGGGCTTGTTGACTGAAGCTTTCTTT.

The gene calls are TRBV7-8 and TRBJ2-5; D possibly corresponds to TRBD1 (6 bases). The germline CDR1 and CDR2 sequences are SGHVS and FQNEAQ. Trimming pared 3 bases from V and 5 bases from J, leaving 10 bases between. This CDR3 has 13 residues. The CDR3 region is CASSFGDKETQYF. CDR3 DNA sequence: TGTGCCAGCAGCTTCGGGGACAAGGAGACCCAGTACTTC.

This chain links TRBV5-5 with TRBJ1-1, with a weak D call TRBD1 (5 bases). The CDR3 has 13 residues. CDR1 and CDR2 from the germline V gene are SGHKS and YYEKEE (reference sequence). Trimming pared 1 base from V and 5 bases from J, leaving 9 bases between. The CDR3: CASSLRGRTEAFF. For the CDR3, the DNA is TGTGCCAGCAGCTTGCGGGGGAGGACTGAAGCTTTCTTT. Combining the CDR3 with reference TRBV5-5 and TRBJ1-1 gives the whole variable domain DAGVTQSPTHLIKTRGQQVTLRCSPISGHKSVSWYQQVLGQGPQFIFQYYEKEERGRGNFPDRFSARQFPNYSSELNVNALLLGDSALYLCASSLRGRTEAFFGQGTRLTVV.

The chain employs TRBV5-1 and TRBJ2-3; TRBD1 aligns across 11 bases. The CDR3 runs 15 residues. CDR1 and CDR2 from the germline V gene are SGHRS and YFSETQ. Trimming took 0 bases from V and 4 from J; bases not matched to a gene: 1. Here the CDR3 reads CASSLGTGGPDTQYF. As DNA, the CDR3 is TGCGCCAGCAGCTTGGGGACAGGGGGCCCAGATACGCAGTATTTT.

The chain is built from TRBV5-1 and TRBJ2-5; 11 bases align to TRBD2. The CDR3 is 17 amino acids. V lost 4 bases and J lost 1; bases outside the gene matches: 9. CDR1 and CDR2 from the germline V gene are SGHRS and YFSETQ. The CDR3 region has the DNA TGCGCCAGCAGCCTTGGGACTAGCGGACTATCCCAAGAGACCCAGTACTTC. Translated, it gives CASSLGTSGLSQETQYF.

The V gene is TRBV18, the J gene TRBJ1-1, with D unresolved. V gave up 5 bases and J gave up 6 bases, with 10 bases separating them. Looked up from germline, CDR1 is KGHSH and CDR2 is LQKENI. The CDR3 is made up of 12 amino acids. For the CDR3, the DNA is TGTGCCAGCTCAAAACCGGGCGCTGAAGCTTTCTTT. Translated: CASSKPGAEAFF.

V is TRBV29-1 and J is TRBJ2-2; 7 nucleotides line up with TRBD1. Per the germline V gene, CDR1 is SQVTM and CDR2 is ANQGSEA. The V segment lost 5 bases and the J segment 6 bases; nucleotides outside the gene matches: 3. This CDR3 spans 12 amino acids. CDR3 region: CSVSQGAGELFF. In nucleotides, the CDR3 is TGCAGCGTTAGCCAGGGGGCCGGGGAGCTGTTTTTT.

This clone was found a few times. This chain joins TRBV19 and TRBJ2-3; 11 bases line up with TRBD2. The V gene end was trimmed by 4 bases and the J gene end by 4 bases; junction bases not matched to a gene: 7. The CDR3 has 16 residues. Germline V gene data show CDR1 as LNHDA and CDR2 as SQIVND (reference sequence). The CDR3 DNA reads TGTGCCAGTAGTAGCCTAGCGGGAGGAGGGGCAGATACGCAGTATTTT. It is translated as CASSSLAGGGADTQYF.

J is TRBJ1-2 and V is TRBV11-2; the D gene is possibly TRBD1 (6 bases). The CDR3 consists of 16 residues. Germline V CDR1 and CDR2: SGHAT, FQNNGV. The V end was cut by 5 bases, the J end by 8 bases, with 24 bases between. CDR3 sequence (DNA): TGTGCCAGCAGCCCCTCCCCCCTTATAACAGGGTGGGGCTACACCTTC. As protein: CASSPSPLITGWGYTF.

The gene calls are TRBV6-2 or TRBV6-3 and TRBJ1-5; D unresolved. V gave up 2 bases and J gave up 5 bases, with 4 bases separating them. This CDR3 is built from 12 residues. Germline lookup yields CDR1 MNHEY and CDR2 SVGEGT. The CDR3 DNA follows: TGTGCCAGCAGTTACCCTTATCAGCCCCAGCATTTT. Translated: CASSYPYQPQHF.

This rearrangement joins TRBV6-5 to TRBJ1-5; a possible D gene is TRBD1 (5 bases). CDR3 size: 15 residues. Germline V gives CDR1 MNHEY, CDR2 SVGAGI. V lost 6 bases to trimming and J lost 7 bases, with 19 bases between them. The CDR3 reads CASSISGRGIQPQHF. In nucleotides, the CDR3 is TGTGCCAGCAGCATTTCAGGGAGAGGTATCCAGCCCCAGCATTTT.

V is TRBV19 and J is TRBJ2-1; D possibly matches TRBD1 or TRBD2 (5 bases each). The CDR3 is 14 residues long. Germline values: CDR1 LNHDA, CDR2 SQIVND (reference sequence). Trimming shortened V by 7 bases and J by 0 bases, and 10 bases separated the two germline ends. The CDR3 region is CASKPGSSYNEQFF. The DNA of the CDR3 is TGTGCCAGTAAACCAGGGAGCTCCTACAATGAGCAGTTCTTC.

This chain connects TRBV27 to TRBJ1-5, with unresolved D. Trimming removed 2 bases at V and 2 bases at J, with 10 bases between. There are 15 residues in the CDR3. CDR1 and CDR2 (germline): MNHEY, SMNVEV (reference sequence). For the CDR3, the DNA is TGTGCCAGCAGTTTAAATGGGTTGGGCAATCAGCCCCAGCATTTT. Its protein product is CASSLNGLGNQPQHF.